This record looks at one T cell receptor beta chain sequence and its context. The antigen is undetermined. This sample is drawn from a study of vaccination and CD4 T cells after COVID-19. Germline V CDR1 and CDR2: SGDLS, YYNGEE. V shed 4 bases, J shed 5 bases, and the junction held 9 bases outside the gene matches. This CDR3 comprises 16 residues. Treatment reported: approximately 9-day PBMC culture with coronavirus spike peptide pools or control peptides (ViraFEST assay). At days 3 and 7, half the medium was exchanged for fresh IL-2 medium. Cultured CD4+ T-cell DNA underwent Oncomine TCR Beta short-read sequencing. Each CDR3 protein gets one entry after TCRdb re-called the PCR reads with MiXCR. The table lists under 25,000 distinct CDR3 sequences, less than 70% of them singletons. Overall study findings and caveats: It was observed that, in convalescent patients, a median 86.3% of reactive clones arose only post-vaccination.

The V and J genes are TRBV9 and TRBJ2-2; 9 bases line up with TRBD1. The clonotype originates from a human donor who had recovered from COVID-19. Sequenced material: CD4+ T cells from blood, cultured in vitro. CDR3 in amino acids: CASSLSQGAGTGELFF. The CDR3 DNA follows: TGTGCCAGCAGCTTATCACAGGGGGCCGGTACCGGGGAGCTGTTTTTT.